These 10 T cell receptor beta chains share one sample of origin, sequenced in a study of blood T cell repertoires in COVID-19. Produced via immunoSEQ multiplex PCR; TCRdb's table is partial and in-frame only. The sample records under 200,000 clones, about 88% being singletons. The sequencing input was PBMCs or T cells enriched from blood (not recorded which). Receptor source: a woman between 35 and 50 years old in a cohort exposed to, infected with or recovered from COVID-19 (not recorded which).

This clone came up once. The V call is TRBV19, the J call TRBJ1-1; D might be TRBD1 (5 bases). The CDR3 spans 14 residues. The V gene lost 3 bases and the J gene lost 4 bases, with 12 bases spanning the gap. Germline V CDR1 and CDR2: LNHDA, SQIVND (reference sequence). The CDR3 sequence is CASSIPGRGTEAFF. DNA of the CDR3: TGTGCCAGTAGTATCCCAGGGCGGGGCACTGAAGCTTTCTTT.

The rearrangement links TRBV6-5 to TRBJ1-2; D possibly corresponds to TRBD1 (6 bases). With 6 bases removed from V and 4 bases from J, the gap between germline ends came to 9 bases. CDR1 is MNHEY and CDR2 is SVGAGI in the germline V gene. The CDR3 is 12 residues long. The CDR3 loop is CASRDRVYGYTF. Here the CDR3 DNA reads TGTGCCAGCAGGGACAGAGTCTATGGCTACACCTTC.

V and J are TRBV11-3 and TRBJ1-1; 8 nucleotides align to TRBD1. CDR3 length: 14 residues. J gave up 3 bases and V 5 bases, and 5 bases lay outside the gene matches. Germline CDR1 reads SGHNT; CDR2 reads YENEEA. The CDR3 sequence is CASSVPTGDTEAFF. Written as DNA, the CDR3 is TGTGCCAGCAGCGTACCGACAGGGGACACTGAAGCTTTCTTT.

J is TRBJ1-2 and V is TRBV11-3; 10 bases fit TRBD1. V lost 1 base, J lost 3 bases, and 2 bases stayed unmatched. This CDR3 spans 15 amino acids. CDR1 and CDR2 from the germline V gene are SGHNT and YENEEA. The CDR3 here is CASSLGQGAHYGYTF. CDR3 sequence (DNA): TGTGCCAGCAGCTTAGGACAGGGGGCTCACTATGGCTACACCTTC.

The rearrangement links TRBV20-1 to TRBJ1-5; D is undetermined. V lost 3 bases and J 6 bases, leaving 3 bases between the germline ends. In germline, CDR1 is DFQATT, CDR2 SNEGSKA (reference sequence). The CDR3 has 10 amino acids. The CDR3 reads CSASRQPQHF. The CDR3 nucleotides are TGCAGTGCTAGTCGTCAGCCCCAGCATTTT.

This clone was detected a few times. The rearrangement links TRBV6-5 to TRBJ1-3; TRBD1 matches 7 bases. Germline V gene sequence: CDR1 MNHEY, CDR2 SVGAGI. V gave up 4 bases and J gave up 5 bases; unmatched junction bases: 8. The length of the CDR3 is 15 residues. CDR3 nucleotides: TGTGCCAGCAGTTTCGACCACAGGGGTAGAAACACCATATATTTT. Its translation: CASSFDHRGRNTIYF.

The CDR3 region is CASSQSGTGLTEAFF. The CDR3 DNA is TGTGCCAGCAGCCAATCAGGGACAGGGTTGACTGAAGCTTTCTTT. This chain connects TRBV25-1 to TRBJ1-1, with TRBD1 matching over 9 bases. CDR3 length: 15 amino acids. Trimming took 6 bases from V and 5 from J; bases not matched to a gene: 10. Germline V gives CDR1 MGHDK, CDR2 SYGVNS.

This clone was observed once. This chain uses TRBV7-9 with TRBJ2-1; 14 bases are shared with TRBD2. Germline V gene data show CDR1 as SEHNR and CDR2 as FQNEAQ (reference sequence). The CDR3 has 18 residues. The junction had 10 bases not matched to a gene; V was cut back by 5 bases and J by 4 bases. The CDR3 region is CASSTGTSGGPAYNEQFF. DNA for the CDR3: TGTGCCAGCAGCACCGGGACTAGCGGGGGCCCTGCATACAATGAGCAGTTCTTC.

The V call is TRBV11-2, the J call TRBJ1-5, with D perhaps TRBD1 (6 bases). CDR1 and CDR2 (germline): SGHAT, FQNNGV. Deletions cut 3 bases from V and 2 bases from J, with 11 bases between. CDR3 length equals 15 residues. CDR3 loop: CASSLRGGGNQPQHF. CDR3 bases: TGTGCCAGCAGCTTGAGGGGGGGTGGCAATCAGCCCCAGCATTTT.

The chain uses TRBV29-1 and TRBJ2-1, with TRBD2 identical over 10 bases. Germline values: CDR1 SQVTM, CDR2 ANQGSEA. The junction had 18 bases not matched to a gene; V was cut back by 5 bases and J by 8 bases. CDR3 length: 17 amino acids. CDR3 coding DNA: TGCAGCGTTACGGGATCTTCAACTAGCGGGGCACCCGATGAGCAGTTCTTC. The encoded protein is CSVTGSSTSGAPDEQFF.